The subject of this entry is one T cell receptor (beta chain). Its antigen is currently unknown. This entry is derived from a study of vaccination effects on CD4 cells after COVID-19. Germline-derived CDR1 and CDR2 are LGHDT and YNNKEL (reference sequence). This CDR3 region has 14 residues. V was clipped by 3 bases and J by 4 bases, with 13 bases between them. Libraries were prepared by immunoSEQ multiplex PCR; TCRdb keeps only in-frame clonotypes and omits some of them. The data contain 20,000 to 30,000 clones, 60% to 80% of them seen just once; the ten biggest clones take up approximately 8.3%. The ViraFEST assay expanded antigen-specific CD4+ T cells with viral peptide pools before sequencing. Researchers isolated CD4+ T cells once approximately eleven days of culture had elapsed. Each participant received a vaccine that was either BNT162b2 or mRNA-1273, given as two doses.

Source: CD4+ T cells from PBMCs cultured with SARS-CoV-2 spike peptides, taken after COVID-19 vaccination. V is TRBV3-1 (or the pseudogene TRBV3-2) and J is TRBJ2-7, with D possibly called TRBD1 or TRBD2 (5 bases each). The origin of this receptor is a human donor who received a COVID-19 vaccine. The CDR3 bases are TGTGCCAGCAGCCAGAGGGGCTCAGGGTACGAGCAGTACTTC. This sequence encodes CASSQRGSGYEQYF.